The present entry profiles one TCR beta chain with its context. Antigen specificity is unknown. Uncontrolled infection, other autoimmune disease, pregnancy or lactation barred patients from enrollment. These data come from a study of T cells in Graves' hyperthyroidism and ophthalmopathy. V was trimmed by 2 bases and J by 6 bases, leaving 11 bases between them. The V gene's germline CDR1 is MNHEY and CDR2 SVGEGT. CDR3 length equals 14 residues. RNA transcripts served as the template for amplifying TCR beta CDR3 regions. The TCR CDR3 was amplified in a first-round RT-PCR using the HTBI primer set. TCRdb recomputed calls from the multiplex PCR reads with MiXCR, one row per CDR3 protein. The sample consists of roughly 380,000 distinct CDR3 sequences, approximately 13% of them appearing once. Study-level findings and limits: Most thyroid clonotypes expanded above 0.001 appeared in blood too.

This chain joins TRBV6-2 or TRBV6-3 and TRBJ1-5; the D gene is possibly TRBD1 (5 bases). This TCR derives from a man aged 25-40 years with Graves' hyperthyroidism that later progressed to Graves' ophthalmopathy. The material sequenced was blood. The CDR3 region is CASSYGGRIQPQHF. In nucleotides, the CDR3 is TGTGCCAGCAGTTACGGGGGGAGGATTCAGCCCCAGCATTTT.